This T cell receptor (beta chain) was observed in a study of T cells in Graves' hyperthyroidism and ophthalmopathy. Study at large: Peripheral blood draws took place at initial diagnosis, ahead of any treatment.

The germline V gene encodes CDR1 SQVTM and CDR2 ANQGSEA. The CDR3 contains 14 residues. V shed 3 bases, J shed 4 bases, and the junction held 7 bases outside the gene matches. Diagnosis rested on symptoms, serum thyroxine and TRAb, thyroid ultrasound, and orbital computed tomography. Fresh peripheral blood, about 10 ml of it, supplied the PBMCs. Amplified TCR beta CDR3 regions came from RNA transcripts. With the HTBI primer set, the TCR CDR3 went through a first round of RT-PCR. TCRdb analysed the multiplex PCR reads with MiXCR anew, one entry per CDR3 protein. Of around 580,000 distinct CDR3 sequences detected, over 15% appear once; the ten largest clones hold more than 15%. This clonotype has at least ten counts.

The sample consisted of blood. The clonotype was recovered from a woman aged 18 to 35 with Graves' hyperthyroidism. The chain has TRBV29-1 and TRBJ1-1; 8 positions match TRBD1. The CDR3 nucleotides read TGCAGCGTTGACCCGACAGGGGTGGCCACTGAAGCTTTCTTT. Its protein is CSVDPTGVATEAFF.